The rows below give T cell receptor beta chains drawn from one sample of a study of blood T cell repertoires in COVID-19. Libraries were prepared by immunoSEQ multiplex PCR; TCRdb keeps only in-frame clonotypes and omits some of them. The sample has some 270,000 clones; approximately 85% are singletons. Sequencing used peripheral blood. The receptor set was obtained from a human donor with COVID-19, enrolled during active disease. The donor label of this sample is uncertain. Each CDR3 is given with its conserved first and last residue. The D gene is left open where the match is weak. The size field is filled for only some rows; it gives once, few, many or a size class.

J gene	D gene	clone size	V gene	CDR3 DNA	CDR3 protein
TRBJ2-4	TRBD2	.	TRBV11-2	TGTGCCAGCAGCTTCTCCGGGACTAGAGCCAAAAACATTCAGTACTTC	CASSFSGTRAKNIQYF
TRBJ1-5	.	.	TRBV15	TGTGCCACCAGCAGAGATCCGGGGTCGGGTCAGCCCCAGCATTTT	CATSRDPGSGQPQHF
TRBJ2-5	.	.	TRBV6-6	TGTGCCGGAGGGGAGCGGCAAGAGACCCAGTACTTC	CAGGERQETQYF
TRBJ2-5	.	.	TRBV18	TGTGCCAGCTCACTCCTAATACGTACAGGGGAGACCCAGTACTTC	CASSLLIRTGETQYF
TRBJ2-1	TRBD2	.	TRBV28	TGTGCCAGCAGTACCGCGGGGGGAAGTTTTCATGAGCAGTTCTTC	CASSTAGGSFHEQFF
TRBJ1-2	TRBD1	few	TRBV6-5	TGTGCCAGCAGAGACAGGGGCAGTCACGAGGATGGCTACACCTTC	CASRDRGSHEDGYTF
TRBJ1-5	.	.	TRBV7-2	TGTGCCAGCAGCTTAGACTACAGCGGGCCCCAGCATTTT	CASSLDYSGPQHF
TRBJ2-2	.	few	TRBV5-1	TGCGCCAGCAGCTTGGAGGGGGCCGGGGAGCTGTTTTTT	CASSLEGAGELFF
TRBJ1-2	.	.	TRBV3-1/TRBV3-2	TGTGCCAGCAGCCAAGTATTAGGGGCCTATGGCTACACCTTC	CASSQVLGAYGYTF
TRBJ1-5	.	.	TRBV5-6	TGTGCCAGCAGCTTGGTCAGGGTGGCAGCGAGTCAGCCCCAGCATTTT	CASSLVRVAASQPQHF
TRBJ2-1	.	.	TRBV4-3	TGCGCCAGCAGCCAAGGAGCTGAGCAGTTCTTC	CASSQGAEQFF
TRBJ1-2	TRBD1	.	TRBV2	TGTGCCAGCAGGCGTCAGGGGGATGGCTACACCTTC	CASRRQGDGYTF
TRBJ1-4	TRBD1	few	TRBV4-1	TGCGCCAGCAGCCAACCGGACAGGGGCAGGGATGAAAAACTGTTTTTT	CASSQPDRGRDEKLFF
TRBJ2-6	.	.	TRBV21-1	TGTGCCAGCAGCAACGCGTGCAGGGGGCCTGGGGCCAACGTCCTGACTTTC	CASSNACRGPGANVLTF
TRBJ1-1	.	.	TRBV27	TGTGCCAGCAGTTCAACAGGGAGCACTGAAGCTTTCTTT	CASSSTGSTEAFF